This T cell receptor beta chain was documented in a study of blood T cell repertoires in COVID-19. Original analysis: Reference gene primer amplification gave estimated nucleated cell counts. Measured with immunoSEQ multiplex PCR; TCRdb has only the in-frame clones, and not every one. Clone size and the V and J calls come from that table; the DNA yielded D and trimming. This table holds almost 100,000 clones, around nine tenths found once. The length of the CDR3 is 15 residues. The TCR was taken from a man aged 45-60 years with acute or convalescent COVID-19. The gene calls are TRBV21-1 and TRBJ1-1; TRBD1 is the table's D call, not checked against the DNA. TRBV21-1 is a known pseudogene. Sequencing was done on a sample of peripheral blood. The CDR3 DNA reads as TGTGCCAGCAGCAAGGGGACAGGGCGGGCCACTGAAGCTTTCTTT. Translated: CASSKGTGRATEAFF.